This entry features one T cell receptor (beta chain) sequence. The data stem from a study of regulatory T cells in long-lasting Graves disease. According to the study, TCR beta libraries were built with iRepertoire HTBI primers and CDR3-region Arm-PCR. TCRdb re-analysed the multiplex PCR reads in MiXCR, keeping a single row per CDR3 protein. The data show more than 350,000 distinct CDR3 sequences, 15% seen once. Documented time point: newly diagnosed GD, antithyroid drugs for less than 3 months. From PBMCs, RNA was extracted and then used to make the TCR library. V was cut by 3 bases and J by 0 bases, with 12 bases left in between. Germline-derived CDR1 and CDR2 are SQVTM and ANQGSEA. CDR3 size: 15 residues. The sample was also linked to a second study, of T cells in Graves' hyperthyroidism and ophthalmopathy. This second report adds: The hyperthyroidism was newly diagnosed and had lasted under 2 months; the patients were aged 18 to 65. Researchers ran a first-round RT-PCR on the TCR CDR3 using the HTBI primer set.

The V gene is TRBV29-1, the J gene TRBJ2-1, with D hard to call. This sequence originates from a woman in her 30s with Graves disease. The sequencing here drew on peripheral blood mononuclear cells (PBMCs), taken at new diagnosis, from a patient treated with antithyroid drugs. CDR3 sequence: CSVEWATRSYNEQFF. The CDR3 DNA reads as TGCAGCGTTGAGTGGGCGACTCGCTCCTACAATGAGCAGTTCTTC.